This TCR beta chain was retrieved from a study of cytomegalovirus exposure and HLA in healthy donors. The CDR3 sequence is 15 residues long. CDR1 SNHLY and CDR2 FYNNEI come from the germline V gene. Use of 60 Vbeta and 13 Jbeta primers characterized the PCR. Original analysis: An analysis performed later counted roughly 80 million unique TCR beta chains (roughly 11 million of them shared). This table comes from immunoSEQ multiplex PCR, and its TCRdb copy is limited to in-frame clones, with some not included. V, J and clone size derive from that table, while D and trimming were established from the DNA sequence. The table includes about 180,000 clones, about 80% detected once. A note on this clone: One end of the junction does not line up with germline, which may come from a read error.

The material sequenced was PBMCs. The genes are TRBV2 and TRBJ1-3; TRBD1 is a possible D gene (6 bases). The source of this sequence is a man aged 35 to 55 in good health and CMV-seronegative. CDR3 DNA: TGTGCCAACAGTGACCCACAGGGAGCTGGAAACACCATATATTTT. Residues: CANSDPQGAGNTIYF.